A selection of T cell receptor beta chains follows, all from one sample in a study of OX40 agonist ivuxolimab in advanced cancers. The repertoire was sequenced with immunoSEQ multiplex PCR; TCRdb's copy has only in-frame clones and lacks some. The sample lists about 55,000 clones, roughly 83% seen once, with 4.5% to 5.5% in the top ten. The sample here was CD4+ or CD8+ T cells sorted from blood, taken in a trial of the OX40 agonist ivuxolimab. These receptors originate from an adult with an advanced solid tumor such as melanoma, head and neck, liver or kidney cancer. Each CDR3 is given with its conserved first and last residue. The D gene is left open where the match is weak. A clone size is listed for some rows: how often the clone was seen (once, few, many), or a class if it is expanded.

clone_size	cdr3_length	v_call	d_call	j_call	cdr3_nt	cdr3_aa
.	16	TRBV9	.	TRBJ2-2	TGTGCCAGCAGCGTAGGAGGCGGGTTTATTCCCGGGGAGCTGTTTTTT	CASSVGGGFIPGELFF
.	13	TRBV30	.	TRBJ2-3	TGTGCCTGGAATTTCAGGGGCACAGATACGCAGTATTTT	CAWNFRGTDTQYF
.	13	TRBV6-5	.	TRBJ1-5	TGTGCCAGCCTAATAGGGCCCTATCAGCCCCAGCATTTT	CASLIGPYQPQHF
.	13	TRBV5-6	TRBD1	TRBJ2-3	TGTGCCAGCAGGAAGACAGGGGCAGATACGCAGTATTTT	CASRKTGADTQYF
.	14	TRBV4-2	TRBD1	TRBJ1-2	TGTGCCAGCAGCCAAGTCACAGGGGGCAATGGCTACACCTTC	CASSQVTGGNGYTF
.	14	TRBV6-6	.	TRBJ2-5	TGTGCCAGCAGCTACGAGCCCGGCCAAGAGACCCAGTACTTC	CASSYEPGQETQYF
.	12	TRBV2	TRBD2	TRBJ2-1	TGTGCCAGCGGGGGGACTAGCAATGAGCAGTTCTTC	CASGGTSNEQFF
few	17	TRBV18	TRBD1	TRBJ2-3	TGTGCCAGCTCACCTCGGCCAGGGGGCGCAGGGGCAGATACGCAGTATTTT	CASSPRPGGAGADTQYF
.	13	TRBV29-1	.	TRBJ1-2	TGCAGCGTTGGAGAGGGTCTGACCTATGGCTACACCTTC	CSVGEGLTYGYTF
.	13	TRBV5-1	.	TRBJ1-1	TGCGCCAGCAGCTTGGCGGGAGCCCAAGAAGGTTTCTTT	CASSLAGAQEGFF
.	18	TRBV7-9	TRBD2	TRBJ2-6	TGTGCCAGCACCCAACGACTAGCGGTTCGCTCTGGGGCCAACGTCCTGACTTTC	CASTQRLAVRSGANVLTF
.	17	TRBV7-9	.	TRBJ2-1	TGTGCCAGCAGCGCGCCCCCCGGGAGTAGCGGTAGGAATGAGCAGTTCTTC	CASSAPPGSSGRNEQFF
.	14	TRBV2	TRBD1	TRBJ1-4	TGTGCCAGCAGGACAGGGGGCGCTAATGAAAAACTGTTTTTT	CASRTGGANEKLFF
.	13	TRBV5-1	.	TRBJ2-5	TGCGCCAGCAGCTTGGGTGGACGGGAGACCCAGTACTTC	CASSLGGRETQYF
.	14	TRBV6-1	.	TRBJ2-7	TGTGCCAGCAGTTCTCGGGACTCGAATCGGGAGCAGTACTTC	CASSSRDSNREQYF
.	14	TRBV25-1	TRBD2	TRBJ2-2	TGTGCCAGCAGTGCGGGACTAGTCACCGGGGAGCTGTTTTTT	CASSAGLVTGELFF
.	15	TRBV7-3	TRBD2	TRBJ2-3	TGTGCCAGCAGCTACCTTGCGGGAGATACAGATACGCAGTATTTT	CASSYLAGDTDTQYF
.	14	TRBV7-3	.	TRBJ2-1	TGTGCCAGCAGCTTAACATGGGACCACGGGGAGCAGTTCTTC	CASSLTWDHGEQFF
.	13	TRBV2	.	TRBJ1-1	TGTGCCAGCAGTAAGGACAAGAACACTGAAGCTTTCTTT	CASSKDKNTEAFF
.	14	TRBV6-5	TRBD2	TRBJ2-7	TGTGCCAGCCTTCCCTGGACTAGCGGGAGCGGGCAGTACTTC	CASLPWTSGSGQYF
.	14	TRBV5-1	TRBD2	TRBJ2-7	TGCGCCAGCAGCGATAGCGGGAGCTCCTACGAGCAGTACTTC	CASSDSGSSYEQYF
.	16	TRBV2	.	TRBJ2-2	TGTGCCAGCAGTGATAGGATTATCGAAAACACCGGGGAGCTGTTTTTT	CASSDRIIENTGELFF
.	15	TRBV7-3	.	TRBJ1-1	TGTGCCAGCAGCCTCCTAGGGACGGGGAACACTGAAGCTTTCTTT	CASSLLGTGNTEAFF
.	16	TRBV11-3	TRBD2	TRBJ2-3	TGTGCCAGCAGCCCTGGACTAGCGGGAGACTCAGATACGCAGTATTTT	CASSPGLAGDSDTQYF
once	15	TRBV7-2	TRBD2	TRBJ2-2	TGTGCCAGCAGCCCCCGACTAGCGGTCACCGGGGAGCTGTTTTTT	CASSPRLAVTGELFF
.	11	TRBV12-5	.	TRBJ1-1	TGTGCTAGTGGTTTGGTCACAGAAGCTTTCTTT	CASGLVTEAFF
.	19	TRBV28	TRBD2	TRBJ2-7	TGTGCCAGCAGTTTAGCCGGATTAGCGGGAGGATCTGTTAGGGGCGAGCAGTACTTC	CASSLAGLAGGSVRGEQYF
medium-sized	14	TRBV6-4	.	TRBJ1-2	TGTGCCAGCAAATCAGACAGCCTGGGCTATGGCTACACCTTC	CASKSDSLGYGYTF
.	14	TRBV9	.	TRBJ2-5	TGTGCCAGCAGCGTAGTCAGGGAACAAGAGACCCAGTACTTC	CASSVVREQETQYF
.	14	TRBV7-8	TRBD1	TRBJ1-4	TGTGCCAGCAGCTCAACAGGGGGGGGTGAAAAACTGTTTTTT	CASSSTGGGEKLFF
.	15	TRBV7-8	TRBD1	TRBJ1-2	TGTGCCAGCAGCGGGACAGGGACCTATTACTATGGCTACACCTTC	CASSGTGTYYYGYTF
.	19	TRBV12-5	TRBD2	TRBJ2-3	TGTGCTAGTTCAGGATCGACTAGCGGGAGCCCCCGCGGCGCAGATACGCAGTATTTT	CASSGSTSGSPRGADTQYF
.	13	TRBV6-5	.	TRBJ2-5	TGTGCCAGCAGTTACTCGACGAGAGAGACCCAGTACTTC	CASSYSTRETQYF
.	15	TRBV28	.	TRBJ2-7	TGTGCCAGCAGCGAGGTGGGGGGCCGAACCTACGAGCAGTACTTC	CASSEVGGRTYEQYF
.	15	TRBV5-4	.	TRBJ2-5	TGTGCCAGCAGCCCCCCCGGGAGTCTACGAGAGACCCAGTACTTC	CASSPPGSLRETQYF
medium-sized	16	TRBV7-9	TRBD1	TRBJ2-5	TGTGCCAGCAGCTTACGCGGACAGGGGGCATTTGGGACCCAGTACTTC	CASSLRGQGAFGTQYF
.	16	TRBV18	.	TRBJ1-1	TGTGCCAGCTCACCCGGTAGGGGGAATTTGAACACTGAAGCTTTCTTT	CASSPGRGNLNTEAFF
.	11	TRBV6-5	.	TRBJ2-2	TGTGCCAGCTCTGGGGCCGGGGAGCTGTTTTTT	CASSGAGELFF
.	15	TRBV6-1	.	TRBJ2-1	TGTGCCAGCAGTACTGGGTCTCCGGGGATTCACGAGCAGTTCTTC	CASSTGSPGIHEQFF
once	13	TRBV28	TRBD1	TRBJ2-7	TGTGCCACCCTAGGGACAGGGGGGTTCGAGCAGTACTTC	CATLGTGGFEQYF
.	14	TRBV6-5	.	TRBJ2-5	TGTGCCAGCAGTCCCTCGTTTGGGGTAGAGACCCAGTACTTC	CASSPSFGVETQYF
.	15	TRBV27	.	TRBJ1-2	TGTGCCAGCAGTTCCCTTCTCCCGACCGGGACGGGCTACACCTTC	CASSSLLPTGTGYTF
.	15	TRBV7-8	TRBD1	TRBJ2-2	TGTGCCAGCAGCTTTGTGACAGGGGGCACCGGGGAGCTGTTTTTT	CASSFVTGGTGELFF
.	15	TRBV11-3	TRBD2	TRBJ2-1	TGTGCCAGCAGCCTACTAGCGGGTACCTACAATGAGCAGTTCTTC	CASSLLAGTYNEQFF
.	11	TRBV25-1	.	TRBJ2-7	TGTGCCAGCAGTCGGGTGTACGAGCAGTACTTC	CASSRVYEQYF
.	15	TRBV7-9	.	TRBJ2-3	TGTGCCAGCAGCTTCCGGGGAGGTAGCACAGATACGCAGTATTTT	CASSFRGGSTDTQYF
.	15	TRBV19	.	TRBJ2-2	TGTGCCAGTAGCCCGGTTCCCCAGAACACCGGGGAGCTGTTTTTT	CASSPVPQNTGELFF
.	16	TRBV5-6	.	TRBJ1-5	TGTGCCAGCAGCTGGGGAGGGCCCCGGACGGATCAGCCCCAGCATTTT	CASSWGGPRTDQPQHF
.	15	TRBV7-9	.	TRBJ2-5	TGTGCCAGCAGCTTGCTCCCTGTACAGGGAGAGACCCAGTACTTC	CASSLLPVQGETQYF
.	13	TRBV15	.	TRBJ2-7	TGTGCCACCAGCAGAGATCCGGGGTACGAGCAGTACTTC	CATSRDPGYEQYF
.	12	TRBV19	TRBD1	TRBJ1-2	TGTGCCAGTAGCCAGGGGGCGTTGAGCTACACCTTC	CASSQGALSYTF
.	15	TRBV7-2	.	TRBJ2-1	TGTGCCAGCAGCTTAGCGGCAGGGGGGTACAATGAGCAGTTCTTC	CASSLAAGGYNEQFF
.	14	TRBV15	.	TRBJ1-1	TGTGCCACCAGCACCAGAGACTCGAACACTGAAGCTTTCTTT	CATSTRDSNTEAFF
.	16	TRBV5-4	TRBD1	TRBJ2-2	TGTGCCAGCAGTACGGCGGGACAGGGGGAAACCGGGGAGCTGTTTTTT	CASSTAGQGETGELFF
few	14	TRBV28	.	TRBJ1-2	TGTGCCAGCAGGATACGTGGGACAAGCTATGGCTACACCTTC	CASRIRGTSYGYTF
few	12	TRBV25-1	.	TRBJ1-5	TGTGCCAGCAGTGGGCTCCTTGGAGCCCAGCATTTT	CASSGLLGAQHF
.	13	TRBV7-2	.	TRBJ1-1	TGTGCCAGCAGCTTAGAGGGATTTACTGAAGCTTTCTTT	CASSLEGFTEAFF
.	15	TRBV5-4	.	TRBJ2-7	TGTGCCAGCAGCCCGGTCTCGGCAGGGGTCTACGAGCAGTACTTC	CASSPVSAGVYEQYF
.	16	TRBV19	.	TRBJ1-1	TGTGCCAGTAGTATAGCTGGGGGGGGTTCTGGCACTGAAGCTTTCTTT	CASSIAGGGSGTEAFF